The rows below give T cell receptor beta chains drawn from one sample of a study of cytomegalovirus exposure and HLA in healthy donors. The method was immunoSEQ multiplex PCR; TCRdb's version includes in-frame clones alone and lacks a portion of them. The sample includes around 110,000 clones, 75% seen only once; the top ten take around 1.6%. The sequencing input was PBMCs. These receptors were obtained from a woman aged 18-30 years in good health and CMV-seronegative. CDR3s include the opening cysteine and the closing phenylalanine or tryptophan. A D gene is named only where the DNA matches it firmly. A row's size may be missing; if present it is once, few, many or a size class.

>TRBV29-1|TRBJ1-1|.|.
TGCAGCGTTCAGGGGAACCAGGAATCCCGGGGAGCTTTCTTT
CSVQGNQESRGAFF
>TRBV7-6|TRBJ1-2|.|TRBD1
TGTGCCAGCAGTCGTACCGGGACAGGGGACTATGGCTACACCTTC
CASSRTGTGDYGYTF
>TRBV6-1|TRBJ2-7|few|.
TGTGCCAGCAGTCCCCGCGGGGTAGCCTACGAGCAGTACTTC
CASSPRGVAYEQYF
>TRBV10-3|TRBJ1-2|.|TRBD1
TGTGCCATCAGTGGCCCGGAGACAGGGGCCGGGGGCTACACCTTC
CAISGPETGAGGYTF
>TRBV19|TRBJ2-7|few|TRBD1
TGTGCCACCCAACGGACAGGGGGCATCCACGAGCAGTACTTC
CATQRTGGIHEQYF
>TRBV6-1|TRBJ1-4|few|.
TGTGCCAGCAGTGAAGCAGCCCTAACTAAACTGTTTTTT
CASSEAALTKLFF
>TRBV5-1|TRBJ1-4|.|.
TGCGCCAGCAGCTTTAAAGTTAGTGAAAAACTGTTTTTT
CASSFKVSEKLFF
>TRBV6-1|TRBJ1-4|.|.
TGTGCCAGCAGTGAAGTCAGAAGAAAGAAGTTTAATGAAAAACTGTTTTTT
CASSEVRRKKFNEKLFF
>TRBV2|TRBJ1-5|.|.
TGTGCCAGCAGCGACGGGGGTCGGGTTCAGCCCCAGCATTTT
CASSDGGRVQPQHF
>TRBV7-2|TRBJ2-3|.|TRBD2
TGTGCCAGCAGCCCAGGACTAGCGGGTAATACGCAGTATTTT
CASSPGLAGNTQYF
>TRBV7-9|TRBJ1-2|.|TRBD1
TGTGCCAGCAGTCACGACAGGGCGGTCTATGGCTACACCTTC
CASSHDRAVYGYTF
>TRBV2|TRBJ2-7|.|TRBD1
TGTGCCAGCAGTGTTCTATCGGGACAGAACTACGAGCAGTACTTC
CASSVLSGQNYEQYF
>TRBV5-6|TRBJ2-7|.|.
TGTGCCAGCAGCTTTCAGGGATACGAGCAGTACTTC
CASSFQGYEQYF
>TRBV19|TRBJ1-5|.|.
TGTGCCAGTTCAATGGCGGGAAAGAATCAGCCCCAGCATTTT
CASSMAGKNQPQHF
>TRBV9|TRBJ1-2|.|.
TGTGCCAGCAGCGCAAACTATGGCTACACCTTC
CASSANYGYTF
>TRBV19|TRBJ2-5|.|TRBD1
TGTGCCAGTAGTATCCCCCGGGCCGCGGGACAGGGTCGTGAGACCCAGTACTTC
CASSIPRAAGQGRETQYF
>TRBV2|TRBJ1-5|few|TRBD1
TGTGCCAGCACCCCGGACAGGGGAAAGAGTCAGCCCCAGCATTTT
CASTPDRGKSQPQHF
>TRBV14|TRBJ2-5|few|.
TGTGCCAGCAGCCAAGATGCTAGCCTAGAGACCCAGTACTTC
CASSQDASLETQYF
>TRBV28|TRBJ1-6|.|.
TGTGCCAGCAGTCAGGGGAGACCTAATTCACCCCTCCACTTT
CASSQGRPNSPLHF
>TRBV6-5|TRBJ2-7|.|.
TGTGCCAGCTCCCGGACTATAAGCGAGCAGTACTTC
CASSRTISEQYF
>TRBV14|TRBJ1-1|.|.
TGTGCCAGCAGCCTCGTGGACATGAACACTGAAGCTTTCTTT
CASSLVDMNTEAFF
>TRBV9|TRBJ2-1|.|TRBD1
TGTGCCAGCAGCCCTCGACAGGGAATGATCGATGAGCAGTTCTTC
CASSPRQGMIDEQFF
>TRBV7-8|TRBJ2-1|.|.
TGTGCCAGCAGCTTATTCGCAGGGAATGAGCAGTTCTTC
CASSLFAGNEQFF
>TRBV6-5|TRBJ1-6|few|TRBD1
TGTGCCAGTTTGAACAGGGGAAGGAATTCACCCCTCCACTTT
CASLNRGRNSPLHF
>TRBV19|TRBJ1-2|.|.
TGTGCCAGTAGTATAGGAGGTTGGAGTACCTATGGCTACACCTTC
CASSIGGWSTYGYTF
>TRBV2|TRBJ1-4|.|.
TGTGCCAGCAGTGGGGCAGGGGACGAAAAACTGTTTTTT
CASSGAGDEKLFF